This T cell receptor (beta chain) was recorded in a study of monozygotic twins with inflammatory bowel disease. Per the germline V gene, CDR1 is MNHEY and CDR2 is SMNVEV (reference sequence). The CDR3 runs 16 residues. Whole blood supplied total RNA, and T cells were not sorted. Every TCR library used approximately 4,000 ng of total RNA. Generation of cDNA took place in eight separate reactions per sample. The unique tags termed UMIs, each holding a 6-nucleotide sample barcode, were added by means of template switching. TCRdb derives one entry per CDR3 protein from the 5' RACE reads, leaving out DNA. The clone table shows approximately 390,000 distinct CDR3 sequences, with the ten largest holding 2.4%.

The chain joins TRBV27 to TRBJ2-3; TCRdb designates TRBD2, a call that cannot be tested without DNA. The clonotype was recovered from a human donor with ulcerative colitis or Crohn's disease, or a healthy co-twin of an affected twin (not recorded which). Sequencing was performed on blood. CDR3 loop: CASSLSTGGSTDTQYF.